One and the same sample provided the 18 T cell receptor beta chains below, sequenced in a study of PD-1 blockade in classical Hodgkin lymphoma. TCRdb's table, derived via immunoSEQ multiplex PCR, lists solely in-frame clones and lacks some. The table has about 100,000 clones, roughly 89% seen once. Patients all relapsed after autologous stem cell transplantation, and there was variation in brentuximab vedotin exposure. The material sequenced was peripheral blood mononuclear cells (PBMCs), taken before the second cycle of nivolumab. The receptors shown here come from a human donor with classical Hodgkin lymphoma.

The V and J genes are TRBV7-9 and TRBJ1-5; D is unresolved. V was trimmed by 2 bases and J by 5 bases, leaving 7 bases between them. The germline V gene has CDR1 SEHNR and CDR2 FQNEAQ (reference sequence). This CDR3 has 13 amino acids. CDR3 DNA sequence: TGTGCCAGCAGCTTATCCGGATATCAGCCCCAGCATTTT. Translating it yields CASSLSGYQPQHF. The full variable domain, completed using reference TRBV7-9 and TRBJ1-5, is DTGVSQNPRHKITKRGQNVTFRCDPISEHNRLYWYRQTLGQGPEFLTYFQNEAQLEKSRLLSDRFSAERPKGSFSTLEIQRTEQGDSAMYLCASSLSGYQPQHFGDGTRLSIL.

This clone is a singleton in its sample. The CDR3 nucleotides are TGTGCCATCAGTGATGGCCCCGGGGGGGCTGAAGCTTTCTTT. Translation: CAISDGPGGAEAFF. The chain joins TRBV10-3 to TRBJ1-1, with a possible D match to TRBD1 (5 bases). The CDR3 runs to 14 residues. Germline V gene sequence: CDR1 ENHRY, CDR2 SYGVKD. Trimming pared 3 bases from V and 6 bases from J, leaving 14 bases between.

This chain connects TRBV6-6 to TRBJ1-1; D remains unclear. Germline V CDR1 and CDR2: MNHNY, SVGAGI (reference sequence). CDR3 length: 12 amino acids. The V end lost 4 bases, the J end lost 5 bases, and 8 bases lay between the germline ends. CDR3 loop: CASSWEWTEAFF. CDR3 coding DNA: TGTGCCAGCAGTTGGGAGTGGACTGAAGCTTTCTTT.

Concerning this clone itself: The junction departs from germline at one end; a sequencing error may be responsible. J is TRBJ1-2 and V is TRBV5-4; D is possibly TRBD1 (5 bases). Germline V lookup: CDR1 SGHNT, CDR2 YYREEE (reference sequence). The CDR3 is 16 amino acids. The CDR3: CASSQDHRGADYGYTF. The DNA for the CDR3 is TGCGCCAGCAGCCAAGATCATCGGGGCGCGGACTATGGCTACACCTTC.

The J gene is TRBJ1-1, the V gene TRBV18; 8 bases line up with TRBD1. Trimming cost V 5 bases and J 0 bases; bases outside gene matches: 8. This CDR3 is 16 amino acids long. CDR1 and CDR2 from the germline V gene are KGHSH and LQKENI. CDR3 loop: CASSTVQGAVNTEAFF. CDR3 DNA: TGTGCCAGCTCAACGGTGCAGGGGGCCGTGAACACTGAAGCTTTCTTT.

J is TRBJ1-5 and V is TRBV18; the match to TRBD1 covers 8 bases. CDR1 and CDR2 from the germline V gene are KGHSH and LQKENI. V lost 2 bases and J lost 9; bases outside the gene matches: 12. The CDR3 spans 16 residues. The CDR3, as DNA: TGTGCCAGCTCACCAACAGGACAGGGATTTCAGGGGCCCCAGCATTTT. It is translated as CASSPTGQGFQGPQHF.

Here the CDR3 DNA reads TGTGCCTGGAGCTCGCCCAGTTACGAGCAGTACTTC. It yields the protein CAWSSPSYEQYF. The chain links TRBV30 to TRBJ2-7; D is undetermined. CDR1 and CDR2 (germline): GTSNPN, SVGIG (reference sequence). The CDR3 extends over 12 amino acids. Trimming took 3 bases from V and 4 from J, leaving 10 bases between them.

This clone was seen a handful of times. The chain employs TRBV6-5 and TRBJ1-5; D remains unclear. The germline V and J ends were trimmed by 6 bases and 5 bases, with 8 bases remaining between them. The CDR3 is made up of 12 amino acids. Germline loops: CDR1 MNHEY, CDR2 SVGAGI. The chain's CDR3 is CASRSGDQPQHF. The CDR3 DNA reads as TGTGCCAGCAGGAGCGGTGATCAGCCCCAGCATTTT.

The rearrangement joins TRBV2 to TRBJ2-7, with D possibly matching TRBD1 (6 bases). V shed 6 bases and J shed 5 bases, with 17 bases lying between them. The CDR3 extends over 14 amino acids. CDR1 and CDR2 (germline): SNHLY, FYNNEI. The CDR3 loop reads CASRAQGTFDEQYF. In nucleotides, the CDR3 is TGTGCCAGCAGGGCCCAGGGGACATTCGACGAGCAGTACTTC.

The J gene is TRBJ1-6, the V gene TRBV5-3; 7 bases fit TRBD1. TRBV5-3 carries the ORF label, with uncertain function. Trimming at V came to 6 bases and at J to 4 bases, leaving 7 bases not matched to a gene. The CDR3 covers 15 residues. The DNA for the CDR3 is TGTGCCAGAACTCGACAGGGCCAATATAATTCACCCCTCCACTTT. It codes for CARTRQGQYNSPLHF.

V usage is TRBV10-3 and J usage is TRBJ2-2; the D gene is possibly TRBD2 (7 bases). The V gene lost 0 bases and the J gene lost 5 bases, with 19 bases spanning the gap. Germline CDR1 and CDR2: ENHRY and SYGVKD. CDR3 length equals 18 residues. CDR3 in amino acids: CAISESLPGGPGTGELFF. Here the CDR3 DNA reads TGTGCCATCAGTGAGTCTCTCCCCGGGGGGCCGGGGACCGGGGAGCTGTTTTTT.

This chain links TRBV14 with TRBJ1-1, with D unresolved. The V gene's germline CDR1 is SGHDN and CDR2 FVKESK. The CDR3 spans 15 residues. Trimming stripped 3 bases from V and 4 bases from J, with 15 bases between. CDR3 loop: CASSHDGRWGTEAFF. The CDR3 coding sequence is TGTGCCAGCAGCCACGACGGACGGTGGGGCACTGAAGCTTTCTTT.

This clone was counted a single time. The chain links TRBV11-2 to TRBJ1-1; TRBD1 is a possible D gene (5 bases). Deletions cut 3 bases from V and 8 bases from J, with 10 bases between. From germline, CDR1 is SGHAT and CDR2 FQNNGV. CDR3 length: 12 residues. The CDR3 DNA follows: TGTGCCAGCAGCTTCGGGGGTATCGAAGCTTTCTTT. Protein sequence: CASSFGGIEAFF.

The V call is TRBV9, the J call TRBJ2-7; 7 bases align to TRBD1. The length of the CDR3 is 16 residues. The ends lost 4 bases at V and 2 bases at J; junction bases unmatched: 12. Germline values: CDR1 SGDLS, CDR2 YYNGEE. The CDR3 protein is CASSPSVGTEPYEQYF. DNA for the CDR3: TGTGCCAGCAGCCCGAGCGTTGGGACAGAGCCCTACGAGCAGTACTTC. The whole variable domain, remainder taken from reference TRBV9 and TRBJ2-7, is DSGVTQTPKHLITATGQRVTLRCSPRSGDLSVYWYQQSLDQGLQFLIQYYNGEERAKGNILERFSAQQFPDLHSELNLSSLELGDSALYFCASSPSVGTEPYEQYFGPGTRLTVT.

The chain combines TRBV12-2 with TRBJ2-1; the table's D call of TRBD2 was not tested on the DNA. TRBV12-2 is shown as a pseudogene. The CDR3 has 16 amino acids. CDR3 loop: CASRFIRGLGYGEQFF. DNA for the CDR3: TGTGCAAGTCGCTTCATTCGGGGACTAGGGTACGGTGAGCAGTTCTTC.

The CDR3 region has the DNA TGTGCCAGCAGCTCTAATTTAGGGGACGAGCAGTTCTTC. Translation gives CASSSNLGDEQFF. The chain couples TRBV7-3 to TRBJ2-1; either TRBD1 or TRBD2 may fit D (5 bases each). Per the germline V gene, CDR1 is SGHTA and CDR2 is FQGTGA. The CDR3 has 13 residues. V was cut by 4 bases and J by 10 bases, with 14 bases left in between.

The gene calls are TRBV6-1 and TRBJ1-2; D unclear. Trimming took off 6 bases at V and 4 bases at J, with 9 bases between the two ends. Germline lookup yields CDR1 MNHNS and CDR2 SASEGT. This CDR3 has 12 residues. Here the CDR3 reads CASSPNSYGYTF. In DNA form, the CDR3 reads TGTGCCAGCAGCCCGAACAGCTATGGCTACACCTTC.

The sample holds one count of this clone. This chain joins TRBV25-1 and TRBJ1-2; maybe TRBD1 (5 bases). Germline V gives CDR1 MGHDK, CDR2 SYGVNS. The CDR3 loop spans 15 amino acids. V lost 5 bases, J lost 4 bases, and 17 bases lay in between. The CDR3 loop is CASSPTWQGVYGYTF. The DNA of the CDR3 is TGTGCCAGCAGTCCCACGTGGCAGGGAGTCTATGGCTACACCTTC.